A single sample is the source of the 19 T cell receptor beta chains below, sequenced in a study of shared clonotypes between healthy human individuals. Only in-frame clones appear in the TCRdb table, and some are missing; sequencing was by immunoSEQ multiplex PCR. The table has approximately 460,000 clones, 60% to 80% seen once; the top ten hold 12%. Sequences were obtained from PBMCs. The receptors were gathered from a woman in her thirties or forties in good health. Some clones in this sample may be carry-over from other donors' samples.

CDR3: CASSLMWLAGKYEQYF. For the CDR3, the DNA is TGTGCCAGCAGCTTGATGTGGCTAGCGGGAAAGTACGAGCAGTACTTC. This chain connects TRBV7-2 to TRBJ2-7; 9 bases agree with TRBD2. The CDR3 is 16 amino acids. CDR1 and CDR2 (germline): SGHTA, FQGNSA. The V and J ends lost 3 bases and 4 bases, in that order; junction bases with no gene match: 10.

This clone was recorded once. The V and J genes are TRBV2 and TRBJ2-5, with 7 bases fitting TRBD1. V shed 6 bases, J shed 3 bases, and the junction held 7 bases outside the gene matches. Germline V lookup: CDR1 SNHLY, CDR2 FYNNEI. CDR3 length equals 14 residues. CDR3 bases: TGTGCCAGCAGAGCCGGGACAGTGGAAGAGACCCAGTACTTC. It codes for CASRAGTVEETQYF. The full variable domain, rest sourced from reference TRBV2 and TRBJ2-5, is EPEVTQTPSHQVTQMGQEVILRCVPISNHLYFYWYRQILGQKVEFLVSFYNNEISEKSEIFDDQFSVERPDGSNFTLKIRSTKLEDSAMYFCASRAGTVEETQYFGPGTRLLVL.

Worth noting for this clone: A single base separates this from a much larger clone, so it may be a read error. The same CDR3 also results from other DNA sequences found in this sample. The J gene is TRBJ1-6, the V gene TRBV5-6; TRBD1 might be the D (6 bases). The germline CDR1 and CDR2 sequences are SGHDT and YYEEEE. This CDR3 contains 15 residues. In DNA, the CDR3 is TGTGCCAGTAGCTTCCAGACAGGCCAAGCGTCACCCCTCCACTTT. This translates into CASSFQTGQASPLHF.

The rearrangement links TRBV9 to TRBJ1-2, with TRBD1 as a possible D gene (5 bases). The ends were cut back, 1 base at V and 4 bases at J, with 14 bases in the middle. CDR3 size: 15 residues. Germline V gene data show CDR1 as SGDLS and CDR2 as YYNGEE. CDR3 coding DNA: TGTGCCAGCAGCGTAACCCCGGGACCGACCTATGGCTACACCTTC. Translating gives CASSVTPGPTYGYTF. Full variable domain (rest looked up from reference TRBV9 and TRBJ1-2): DSGVTQTPKHLITATGQRVTLRCSPRSGDLSVYWYQQSLDQGLQFLIQYYNGEERAKGNILERFSAQQFPDLHSELNLSSLELGDSALYFCASSVTPGPTYGYTFGSGTRLTVV.

The CDR3 loop is CASSDFPGQGASGYTF. The CDR3, as DNA: TGTGCCAGCAGTGATTTTCCGGGACAGGGGGCTTCTGGCTACACCTTC. The chain uses TRBV6-1 and TRBJ1-2; 12 bases are shared with TRBD1. Germline CDR1 is MNHNS and CDR2 is SASEGT. The CDR3 has 16 residues. V was clipped by 3 bases and J by 7 bases; unmatched bases: 9.

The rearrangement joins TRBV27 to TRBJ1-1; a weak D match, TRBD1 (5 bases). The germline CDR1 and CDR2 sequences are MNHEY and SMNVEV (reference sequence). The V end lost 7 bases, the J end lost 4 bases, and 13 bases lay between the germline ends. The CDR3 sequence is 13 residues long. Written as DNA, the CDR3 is TGTGCCAGCACACCAGCGGGGGGCACTGAAGCTTTCTTT. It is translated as CASTPAGGTEAFF.

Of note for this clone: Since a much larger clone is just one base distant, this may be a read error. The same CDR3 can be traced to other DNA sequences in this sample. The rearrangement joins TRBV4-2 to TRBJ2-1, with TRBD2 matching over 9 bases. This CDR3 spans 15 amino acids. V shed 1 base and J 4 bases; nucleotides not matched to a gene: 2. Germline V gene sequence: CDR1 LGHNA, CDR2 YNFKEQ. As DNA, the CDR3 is TGTGCCAGCAGCCAAGCTAGCGGGGAGTACAATGAGCAGTTCTTC. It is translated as CASSQASGEYNEQFF.

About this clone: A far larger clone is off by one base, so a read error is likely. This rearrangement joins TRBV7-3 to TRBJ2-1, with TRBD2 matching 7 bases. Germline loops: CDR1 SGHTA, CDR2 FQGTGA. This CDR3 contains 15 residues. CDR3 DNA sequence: TGTGCCAGCAGCCCCTTAGCGGGCGCGTACAATGAGCCGTTCTTC. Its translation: CASSPLAGAYNEPFF.

The CDR3, as DNA: TGTGCCAGCAGGACTGGGACAGGGACGGGACAGCCCCAGCATTTT. Amino acid sequence: CASRTGTGTGQPQHF. V gene TRBV28 combines with J gene TRBJ1-5, with 9 positions matching TRBD1. V trimming: 6 bases; J trimming: 7 bases; junction bases outside the gene matches: 10. There are 15 residues in the CDR3. Germline V gives CDR1 MDHEN, CDR2 SYDVKM.

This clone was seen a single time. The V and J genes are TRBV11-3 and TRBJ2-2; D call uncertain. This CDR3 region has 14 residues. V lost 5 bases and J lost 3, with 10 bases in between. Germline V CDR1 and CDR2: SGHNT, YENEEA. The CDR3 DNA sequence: TGTGCCAGCAGCAAGCGCGGCGACACCGGGGAGCTGTTTTTT. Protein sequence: CASSKRGDTGELFF. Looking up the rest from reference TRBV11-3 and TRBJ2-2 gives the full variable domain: EAGVVQSPRYKIIEKKQPVAFWCNPISGHNTLYWYLQNLGQGPELLIRYENEEAVDDSQLPKDRFSAERLKGVDSTLKIQPAELGDSAVYLCASSKRGDTGELFFGEGSRLTVL.

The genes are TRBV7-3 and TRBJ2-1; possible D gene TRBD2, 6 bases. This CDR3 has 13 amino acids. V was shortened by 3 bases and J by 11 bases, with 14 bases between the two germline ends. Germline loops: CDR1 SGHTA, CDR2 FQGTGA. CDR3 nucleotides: TGTGCCAGCAGCTTGGAACCGGGAGCCCAGCAGTTCTTC. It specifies CASSLEPGAQQFF.

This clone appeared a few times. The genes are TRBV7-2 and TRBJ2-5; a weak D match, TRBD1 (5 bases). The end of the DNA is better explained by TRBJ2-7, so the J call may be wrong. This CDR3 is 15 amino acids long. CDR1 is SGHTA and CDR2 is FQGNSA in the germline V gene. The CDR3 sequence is CASSLAPTGTHEQYF. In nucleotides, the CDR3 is TGTGCCAGCAGCTTAGCGCCTACAGGCACCCACGAGCAGTACTTC.

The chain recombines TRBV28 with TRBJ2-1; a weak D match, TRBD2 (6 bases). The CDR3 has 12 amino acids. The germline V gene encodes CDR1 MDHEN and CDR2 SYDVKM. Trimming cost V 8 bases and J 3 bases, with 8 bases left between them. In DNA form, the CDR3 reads TGTGCCAGCTCGGGACTCTACAATGAGCAGTTCTTC. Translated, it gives CASSGLYNEQFF.

In DNA form, the CDR3 reads TGCGCCAGCAGACAGGGGCGCACAGATACGCAGTATTTT. This encodes CASRQGRTDTQYF. The chain combines TRBV5-1 with TRBJ2-3, with 7 bases fitting TRBD1. From germline, CDR1 is SGHRS and CDR2 YFSETQ. Trimming cost V 5 bases and J 1 base; bases outside gene matches: 1. The CDR3 has 13 amino acids.

In DNA form, the CDR3 reads TGCGCCAGCAGCCGGGAGGACAGGCTTTCCTACAATGAGCAGTTCTTC. Encoded protein: CASSREDRLSYNEQFF. V is TRBV4-3 and J is TRBJ2-1, with D tentatively TRBD1 (7 bases). The CDR3 is 16 residues long. V was shortened by 4 bases and J by 1 base, with 14 bases between the two germline ends. CDR1 LGHNA and CDR2 YSLEER come from the germline V gene.

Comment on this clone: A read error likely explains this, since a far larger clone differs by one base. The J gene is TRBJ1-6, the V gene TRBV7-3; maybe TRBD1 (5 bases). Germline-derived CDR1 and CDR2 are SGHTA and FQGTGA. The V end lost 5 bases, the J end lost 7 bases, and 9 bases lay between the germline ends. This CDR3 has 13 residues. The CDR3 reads CASSTGRNSPLHF. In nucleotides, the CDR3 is TGTGCCAGCAGCACGGGACGGAATTCACCCCTCCACTTT. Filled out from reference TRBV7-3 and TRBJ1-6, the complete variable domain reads GAGVSQTPSNKVTEKGKYVELRCDPISGHTALYWYRQSLGQGPEFLIYFQGTGAADDSGLPNDRFFAVRPEGSVSTLKIQRTERGDSAVYLCASSTGRNSPLHFGNGTRLTVT.

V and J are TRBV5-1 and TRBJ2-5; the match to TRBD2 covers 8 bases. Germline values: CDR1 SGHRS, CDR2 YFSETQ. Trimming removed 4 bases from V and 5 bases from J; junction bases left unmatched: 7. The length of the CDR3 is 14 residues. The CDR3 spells CASSPGGAEETQYF. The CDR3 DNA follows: TGCGCCAGCAGCCCGGGAGGGGCGGAGGAGACCCAGTACTTC. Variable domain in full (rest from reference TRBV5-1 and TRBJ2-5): KAGVTQTPRYLIKTRGQQVTLSCSPISGHRSVSWYQQTPGQGLQFLFEYFSETQRNKGNFPGRFSGRQFSNSRSEMNVSTLELGDSALYLCASSPGGAEETQYFGPGTRLLVL.

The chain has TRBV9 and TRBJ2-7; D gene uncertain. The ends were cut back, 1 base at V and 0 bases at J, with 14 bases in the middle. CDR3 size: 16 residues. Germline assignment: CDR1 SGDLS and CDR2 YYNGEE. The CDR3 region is CASSVPLDPSSYEQYF. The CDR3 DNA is TGTGCCAGCAGCGTACCCCTGGACCCCAGCTCCTACGAGCAGTACTTC.

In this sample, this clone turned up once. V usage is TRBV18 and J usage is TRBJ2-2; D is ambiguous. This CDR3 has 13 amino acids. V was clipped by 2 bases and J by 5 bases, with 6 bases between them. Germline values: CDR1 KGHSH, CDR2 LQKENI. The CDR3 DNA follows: TGTGCCAGCTCACCATCATGGACCGGGGAGCTGTTTTTT. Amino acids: CASSPSWTGELFF.